What follows is one T cell receptor beta chain and its context. The antigen remains unidentified. The germline V and J ends were trimmed by 2 bases and 4 bases, with 13 bases remaining between them. The CDR3 has 14 residues. Germline CDR1 is GTSNPN and CDR2 is SVGIG (reference sequence). All patients relapsed after autologous stem cell transplantation, and brentuximab vedotin exposure varied. This entry is derived from a study of PD-1 blockade in classical Hodgkin lymphoma. Whole-study findings and limits: Healthy donors were reported to have higher baseline TCR diversity than newly diagnosed patients. A significant rise in TCR diversity by C4D1 was seen for CD4+ but not CD8+ cells.

Assay used: immunoSEQ multiplex PCR; TCRdb lists only in-frame clones, some missing. The sample comprises roughly 56,000 clones, approximately 90% of which are singletons, and under 6% rests with the top ten. This TCR was sampled from a human donor with classical Hodgkin lymphoma. Sequenced here: peripheral blood mononuclear cells (PBMCs), sampled before the second cycle of nivolumab. This chain links TRBV30 with TRBJ2-3; D assignment may be TRBD1 or TRBD2 (5 bases each). The CDR3 coding sequence is TGTGCCTGGAGTACTCTGGGGACCCCAGATACGCAGTATTTT. This encodes CAWSTLGTPDTQYF.